This T cell receptor (beta chain) derives from a study of early T cells in non-severe SARS-CoV-2 infection. The overall study: Chains stayed unpaired after sequencing of bulk RNA from unsorted whole blood.

The study's findings and limits: Lookups in VDJdb leaned toward anti-spike CD8 responses and missed private and CD4 specificities.

Many counts were recorded for this clonotype. Its antigen is not identified. V was clipped by 5 bases and J by 1 base, with 12 bases between them. The germline V gene has CDR1 SGHVS and CDR2 FNYEAQ. The CDR3 length is 15 residues. The TCR library protocol was used to attach unique molecular identifiers. These identifiers were attached to individual cDNA molecules. TCRdb re-called the 5' RACE reads through MiXCR, storing one row per CDR3 protein. The top ten clones hold 3% to 5% of a sample with 70,000 to 75,000 distinct CDR3 sequences, 9% to 15% of them seen once. The chain carries TRBV7-6 and TRBJ1-3; D is undetermined. Sequencing was done on a sample of whole blood. The source of this sequence is an adult who was a healthcare worker with PCR-confirmed SARS-CoV-2 infection or an uninfected control (not recorded which). CDR3 sequence: CASSRAAFSGNTIYF. The CDR3 DNA sequence: TGTGCCAGCAGCCGAGCGGCTTTTTCTGGAAACACCATATATTTT.